One and the same sample provided the 3 T cell receptor beta chains below, sequenced in a study of cytomegalovirus exposure and HLA in healthy donors. Amplification used 60 Vbeta primers and 13 Jbeta primers. The table came from immunoSEQ multiplex PCR; TCRdb's copy has only in-frame clones and leaves some out. This sample yields 160,000 or so clones, of which around 85% are seen a single time; 4.3% belongs to the top ten. The sequenced sample consisted of PBMCs. The receptor source for this set is a man aged 35 to 55 in good health and CMV-seronegative.

CDR3 loop: CASSPTSQTYNEQFF. For the CDR3, the DNA is TGTGCCAGCAGCCCGACTAGCCAAACTTACAATGAGCAGTTCTTC. V gene TRBV27 combines with J gene TRBJ2-1; TRBD2 agrees at 7 bases. V was pared by 6 bases and J by 4 bases, with 9 bases of the junction left unmatched. Germline V CDR1 and CDR2: MNHEY, SMNVEV (reference sequence). This CDR3 is built from 15 residues.

This clone was counted between two and nine times. The chain links TRBV30 to TRBJ1-1; tentatively, D is TRBD1 (5 bases). Germline CDR1 GTSNPN, CDR2 SVGIG (reference sequence). V lost 3 bases, J lost 0 bases, and 11 bases lay in between. The CDR3 sequence is 14 residues long. The CDR3 protein is CAWSSGFMNTEAFF. The CDR3 DNA is TGTGCCTGGAGCTCAGGGTTTATGAACACTGAAGCTTTCTTT.

The rearrangement links TRBV18 to TRBJ1-6; D may be TRBD1 (5 bases). V dropped 2 bases and J dropped 7 bases, with 12 bases sitting between them. This CDR3 has 15 residues. CDR1 is KGHSH, CDR2 LQKENI, per germline. The DNA of the CDR3 is TGTGCCAGCTCACCAGCGGCAGGGTCGAATTCACCCCTCCACTTT. This gives the protein CASSPAAGSNSPLHF.